The clone carrying this T cell receptor beta chain was counted between two and nine times. Its matching antigen is unknown. Via MiXCR, TCRdb re-called the reads, giving one row per CDR3 protein. The sample has approximately 770,000 distinct CDR3 sequences, under 35% seen once. This CDR3 is 16 amino acids long. Germline CDR1 and CDR2: MNHEY and SVGEGT. The ends were cut back, 5 bases at V and 0 bases at J, with 13 bases in the middle. This sample was taken from a study of T cell repertoires in cytomegalovirus infection. About the study: Selected CMV epitopes included recently identified HLA-C-restricted ones as well as well-studied HLA-B-restricted ones. Based on public TCR beta signatures, there were indications of CMV infection and of a matching HLA type.

This specimen was cultured CD8+ T cells from PBMCs, taken from culture after CMV antigen stimulation. This receptor was identified in a human donor in good health (CMV status not recorded). Some clones in this sample may be carry-over from other donors' samples. The chain has TRBV6-2 or TRBV6-3 and TRBJ2-2; tentative D call: TRBD1 (6 bases). The CDR3 is CASSTSGVANTGELFF. CDR3 nucleotide sequence: TGTGCCAGCAGTACTTCAGGGGTAGCGAACACCGGGGAGCTGTTTTTT.